The clone carrying this T cell receptor beta chain was detected many times. Original data processing: Reference gene primers were amplified, and this amplification served to estimate nucleated cell counts. Assay used: immunoSEQ multiplex PCR; TCRdb lists only in-frame clones, some missing. The D gene and trimming were derived from the DNA, and the V and J assignments and clone size from that table. The repertoire has some 670,000 clones, 85% to 90% of them found once; the top ten carry about 0.26%. The CDR3 covers 17 residues. Losses at the gene ends were 2 bases for V and 5 bases for J; bases not matched to a gene: 7. CDR1 and CDR2 from the germline V gene are LGHNT and FRNRAP. This record belongs to a study of blood T cell repertoires in COVID-19. Study-level background: Sample material is recorded as cDNA or gDNA derived from T cells, B-cell-depleted T cells, or PBMCs.

The clonotype originates from a woman aged 18-35 years with acute or convalescent COVID-19. Input material: peripheral blood. The chain links TRBV12-5 to TRBJ2-1, with TRBD2 identical over 12 bases. Written as DNA, the CDR3 is TGTGCTAGTGGTTTGCATCTAGCGGGGGGGCGCAACAATGAGCAGTTCTTC. It is translated as CASGLHLAGGRNNEQFF.